A single sample is the source of the 10 T cell receptor beta chains below, sequenced in a study of cytomegalovirus exposure and HLA in healthy donors. 13 Jbeta primers and 60 Vbeta primers were used for the PCR. Data came from immunoSEQ multiplex PCR; TCRdb stores just in-frame clones and leaves some out. The table lists some 110,000 clones, 80% to 85% of them singletons. The source material was PBMCs. Every receptor here comes from a man under 40 in good health and CMV-seropositive.

The CDR3 loop is CASSLTATQPQETQYF. The CDR3 coding sequence is TGTGCCAGCAGCTTAACTGCCACCCAACCCCAAGAGACCCAGTACTTC. The V gene is TRBV7-2, the J gene TRBJ2-5, with D hard to call. The germline V gene has CDR1 SGHTA and CDR2 FQGNSA. The CDR3 is 16 residues long. V dropped 2 bases and J dropped 1 base, with 14 bases sitting between them.

With regard to this clone: At the DNA level, this CDR3 is encoded by other sequences in the same sample as well. The chain couples TRBV5-6 to TRBJ1-2; D unresolved. The CDR3 loop spans 13 amino acids. The germline V gene has CDR1 SGHDT and CDR2 YYEEEE. V was clipped by 0 bases and J by 4 bases, with 7 bases between them. CDR3 nucleotide sequence: TGTGCCAGCAGCTTGGAAGGGAGCTATGGCTACACCTTC. Translated: CASSLEGSYGYTF. The full variable domain, with the rest looked up from reference TRBV5-6 and TRBJ1-2, is DAGVTQSPTHLIKTRGQQVTLRCSPKSGHDTVSWYQQALGQGPQFIFQYYEEEERQRGNFPDRFSGHQFPNYSSELNVNALLLGDSALYLCASSLEGSYGYTFGSGTRLTVV.

Turning to this clone: One end of the junction does not line up with germline, which may come from a read error. The rearrangement uses TRBV7-2 and TRBJ2-1, with TRBD2 matching 7 bases. CDR3 size: 12 residues. In germline, CDR1 is SGHTA, CDR2 FQGNSA. The CDR3 DNA is TGTGCCAGCAGCCAACTAGCGAGGGGCAGGATCTTC. It translates to CASSQLARGRIF.

The chain employs TRBV6-1 and TRBJ1-2, with D possibly TRBD1 on 5 matching bases. CDR3 size: 14 residues. V was shortened by 3 bases and J by 2 bases, with 10 bases between the two germline ends. Germline loops: CDR1 MNHNS, CDR2 SASEGT. This CDR3 is CASSEGRANYGYTF. DNA for the CDR3: TGTGCCAGCAGTGAGGGCAGGGCAAACTATGGCTACACCTTC.

This clone was seen more than once but under ten times. The V gene is TRBV27, the J gene TRBJ2-1; 9 positions match TRBD1. This CDR3 has 16 residues. CDR1 MNHEY and CDR2 SMNVEV come from the germline V gene (reference sequence). After removal of 6 bases from V and 7 bases from J, the junction contained 13 bases not matched to a gene. CDR3 nucleotide sequence: TGTGCCAGCAGCCCCGTCCTCGGGACAGGGACTAATGAGCAGTTCTTC. It specifies CASSPVLGTGTNEQFF.

V usage is TRBV2 and J usage is TRBJ2-1, with TRBD2 matching over 8 bases. Trimming cost V 6 bases and J 0 bases; bases outside gene matches: 13. The CDR3 runs 18 residues. Per the germline V gene, CDR1 is SNHLY and CDR2 is FYNNEI. The DNA for the CDR3 is TGTGCCAGCAGCCGCTCCGGGACTAGGCCGGGCTCCTACAATGAGCAGTTCTTC. It is translated as CASSRSGTRPGSYNEQFF.

V is TRBV6-5 and J is TRBJ1-5, with 7 bases that match TRBD1. The CDR3 extends over 15 amino acids. V lost 2 bases, J lost 6 bases, and 7 bases stayed unmatched. Germline V gives CDR1 MNHEY, CDR2 SVGAGI. The CDR3 spells CASSYTGTAGQPQHF. The CDR3 nucleotides read TGTGCCAGCAGTTACACAGGGACAGCTGGTCAGCCCCAGCATTTT.

This sequence joins TRBV2 and TRBJ2-1, with TRBD1 identical over 7 bases. Germline V lookup: CDR1 SNHLY, CDR2 FYNNEI. Trimming removed 6 bases from V and 3 bases from J; junction bases left unmatched: 8. This CDR3 has 15 residues. This CDR3 reads CASSRTGAFYNEQFF. CDR3 sequence (DNA): TGTGCCAGCAGCCGGACAGGAGCCTTCTACAATGAGCAGTTCTTC.

This chain joins TRBV5-1 and TRBJ1-2; no clear D. This CDR3 comprises 14 residues. The V end was cut by 0 bases, the J end by 1 base, with 7 bases between. Germline CDR1 SGHRS, CDR2 YFSETQ. Here the CDR3 DNA reads TGCGCCAGCAGCTTGGCTGAGGGTAACTATGGCTACACCTTC. Translating gives CASSLAEGNYGYTF.

The chain couples TRBV2 to TRBJ1-6; possibly TRBD1 for D (5 bases). Trimming cost V 6 bases and J 9 bases, with 18 bases left between them. Germline CDR1 SNHLY, CDR2 FYNNEI. CDR3 length: 15 residues. CDR3 region: CASSGRGSLGSPLHF. The CDR3 nucleotides read TGTGCCAGCAGCGGACGGGGGTCCTTGGGTTCACCCCTCCACTTT. The full variable domain, in which reference TRBV2 and TRBJ1-6 provide the parts outside the CDR3, is EPEVTQTPSHQVTQMGQEVILRCVPISNHLYFYWYRQILGQKVEFLVSFYNNEISEKSEIFDDQFSVERPDGSNFTLKIRSTKLEDSAMYFCASSGRGSLGSPLHFGNGTRLTVT.